This T cell receptor (beta chain) originates from a study of T cell changes during pregnancy in multiple sclerosis. Libraries were prepared by immunoSEQ multiplex PCR; TCRdb keeps only in-frame clonotypes and omits some of them. Altogether around 50,000 clones are present, about 91% being singletons, with the ten largest covering roughly 1.2%. Here the sequenced sample was peripheral blood, taken after pregnancy. The receptor was derived from a female donor in good health, enrolled as a control in a pregnancy study.

The CDR3 coding sequence is TGTGCCAGCAGTCCGGGACAGAGCAATCAGCCCCAGCATTTT. Its protein product is CASSPGQSNQPQHF. The chain joins TRBV28 to TRBJ1-5, with 7 bases matching TRBD1. The length of the CDR3 is 14 residues. CDR1 MDHEN and CDR2 SYDVKM come from the germline V gene. With V trimmed by 5 bases and J by 1 base, 2 bases remained unmatched.